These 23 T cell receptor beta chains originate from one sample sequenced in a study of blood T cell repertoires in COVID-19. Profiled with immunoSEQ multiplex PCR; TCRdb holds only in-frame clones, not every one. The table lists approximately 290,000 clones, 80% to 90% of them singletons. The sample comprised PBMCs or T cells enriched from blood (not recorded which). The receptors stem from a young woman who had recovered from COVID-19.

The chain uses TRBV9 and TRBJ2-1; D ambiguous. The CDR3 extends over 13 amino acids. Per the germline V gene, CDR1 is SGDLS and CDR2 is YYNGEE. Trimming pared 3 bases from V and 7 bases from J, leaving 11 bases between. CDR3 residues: CASSASPGNEQFF. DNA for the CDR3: TGTGCCAGCAGCGCCTCGCCGGGTAATGAGCAGTTCTTC.

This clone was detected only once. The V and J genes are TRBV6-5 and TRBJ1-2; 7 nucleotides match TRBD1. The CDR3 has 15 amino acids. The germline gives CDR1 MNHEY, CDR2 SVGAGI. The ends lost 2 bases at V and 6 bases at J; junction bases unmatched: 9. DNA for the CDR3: TGTGCCAGCAGTTACCCCGGGACAGTTGCTAATGGCTACACCTTC. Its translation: CASSYPGTVANGYTF.

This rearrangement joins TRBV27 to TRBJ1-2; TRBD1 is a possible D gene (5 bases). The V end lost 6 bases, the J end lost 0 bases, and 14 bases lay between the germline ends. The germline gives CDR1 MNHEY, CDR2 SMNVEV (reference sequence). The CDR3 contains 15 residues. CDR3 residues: CASRSGGTTNYGYTF. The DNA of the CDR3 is TGTGCCAGCAGATCGGGGGGGACTACTAACTATGGCTACACCTTC.

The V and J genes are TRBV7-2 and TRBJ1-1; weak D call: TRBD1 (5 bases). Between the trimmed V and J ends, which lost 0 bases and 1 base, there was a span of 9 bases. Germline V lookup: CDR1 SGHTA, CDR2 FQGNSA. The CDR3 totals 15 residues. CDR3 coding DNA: TGTGCCAGCAGCTTAGCCGCAGGGAAGAACACTGAAGCTTTCTTT. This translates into CASSLAAGKNTEAFF. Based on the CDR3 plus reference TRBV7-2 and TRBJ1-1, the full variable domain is GAGVSQSPSNKVTEKGKDVELRCDPISGHTALYWYRQSLGQGLEFLIYFQGNSAPDKSGLPSDRFSAERTGGSVSTLTIQRTQQEDSAVYLCASSLAAGKNTEAFFGQGTRLTVV.

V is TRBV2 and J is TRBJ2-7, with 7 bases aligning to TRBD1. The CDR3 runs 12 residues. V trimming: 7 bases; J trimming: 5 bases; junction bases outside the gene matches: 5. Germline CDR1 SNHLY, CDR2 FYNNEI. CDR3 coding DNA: TGTGCCAGCATGAGGGGGCTGGACGAGCAGTACTTC. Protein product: CASMRGLDEQYF.

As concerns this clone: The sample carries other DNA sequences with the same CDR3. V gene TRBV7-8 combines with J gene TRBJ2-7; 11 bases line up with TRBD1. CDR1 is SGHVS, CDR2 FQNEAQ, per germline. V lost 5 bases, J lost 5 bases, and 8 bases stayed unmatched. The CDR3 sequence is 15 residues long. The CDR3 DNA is TGTGCCAGCAGCACTTTGGGACAGGGGGACCACGAGCAGTACTTC. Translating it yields CASSTLGQGDHEQYF. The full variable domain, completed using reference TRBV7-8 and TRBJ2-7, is GAGVSQSPRYKVAKRGQDVALRCDPISGHVSLFWYQQALGQGPEFLTYFQNEAQLDKSGLPSDRFFAERPEGSVSTLKIQRTQQEDSAVYLCASSTLGQGDHEQYFGPGTRLTVT.

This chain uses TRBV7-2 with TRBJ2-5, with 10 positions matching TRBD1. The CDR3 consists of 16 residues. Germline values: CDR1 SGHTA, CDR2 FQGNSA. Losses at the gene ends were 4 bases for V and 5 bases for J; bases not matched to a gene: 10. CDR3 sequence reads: CASSSMRGQGWETQYF. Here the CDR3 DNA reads TGTGCCAGCAGCTCAATGCGGGGACAGGGGTGGGAGACCCAGTACTTC.

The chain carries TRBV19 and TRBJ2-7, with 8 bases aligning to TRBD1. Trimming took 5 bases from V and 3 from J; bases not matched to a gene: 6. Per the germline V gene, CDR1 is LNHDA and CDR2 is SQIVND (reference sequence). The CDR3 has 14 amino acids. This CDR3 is CASSVGQGRYEQYF. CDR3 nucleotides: TGTGCCAGTAGTGTCGGACAGGGACGCTACGAGCAGTACTTC.

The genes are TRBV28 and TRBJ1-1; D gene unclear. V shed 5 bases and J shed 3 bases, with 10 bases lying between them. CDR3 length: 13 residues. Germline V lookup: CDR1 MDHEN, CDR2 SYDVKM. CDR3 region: CASSARGYTEAFF. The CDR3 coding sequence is TGTGCCAGCAGTGCCCGGGGATACACTGAAGCTTTCTTT.

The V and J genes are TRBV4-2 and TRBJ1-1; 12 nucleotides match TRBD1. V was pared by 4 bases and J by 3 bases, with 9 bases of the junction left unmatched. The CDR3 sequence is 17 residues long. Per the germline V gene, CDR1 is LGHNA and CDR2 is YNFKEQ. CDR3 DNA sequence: TGTGCCAGCAGCCTGGGACAGGGGGCCGGTCTTGACACTGAAGCTTTCTTT. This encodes CASSLGQGAGLDTEAFF.

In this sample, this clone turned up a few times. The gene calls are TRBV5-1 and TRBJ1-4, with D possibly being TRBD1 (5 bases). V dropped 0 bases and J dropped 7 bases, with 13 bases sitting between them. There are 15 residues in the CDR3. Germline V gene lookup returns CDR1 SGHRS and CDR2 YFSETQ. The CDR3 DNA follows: TGCGCCAGCAGCTTGGCCGGGGGTTCGGGTGAAAAACTGTTTTTT. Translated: CASSLAGGSGEKLFF.

CDR3 protein: CASSPPGSGQNNSPLHF. CDR3 DNA: TGTGCCAGCAGCCCGCCGGGATCGGGACAAAATAATTCACCCCTCCACTTT. This rearrangement joins TRBV5-4 to TRBJ1-6; possible D gene TRBD1, 6 bases. This CDR3 has 17 residues. Germline CDR1 reads SGHNT; CDR2 reads YYREEE (reference sequence). The V gene lost 4 bases and the J gene lost 5 bases, with 19 bases spanning the gap.

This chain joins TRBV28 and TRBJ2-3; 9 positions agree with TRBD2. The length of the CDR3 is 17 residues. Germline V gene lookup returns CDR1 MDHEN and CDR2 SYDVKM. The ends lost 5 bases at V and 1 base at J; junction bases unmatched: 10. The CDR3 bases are TGTGCCAGCAGTGCCACGCCAGCGGGAGGTCGCACAGATACGCAGTATTTT. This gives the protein CASSATPAGGRTDTQYF. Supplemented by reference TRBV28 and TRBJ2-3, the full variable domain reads DVKVTQSSRYLVKRTGEKVFLECVQDMDHENMFWYRQDPGLGLRLIYFSYDVKMKEKGDIPEGYSVSREKKERFSLILESASTNQTSMYLCASSATPAGGRTDTQYFGPGTRLTVL.

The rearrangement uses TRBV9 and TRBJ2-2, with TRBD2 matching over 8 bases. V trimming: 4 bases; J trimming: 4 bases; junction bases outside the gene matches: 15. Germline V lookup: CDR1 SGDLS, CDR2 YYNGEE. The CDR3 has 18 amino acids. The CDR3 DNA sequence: TGTGCCAGCAGCTCCCGGGGTGCGGGAGGCGGAAGCACCGGGGAGCTGTTTTTT. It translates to CASSSRGAGGGSTGELFF. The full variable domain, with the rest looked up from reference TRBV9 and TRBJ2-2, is DSGVTQTPKHLITATGQRVTLRCSPRSGDLSVYWYQQSLDQGLQFLIQYYNGEERAKGNILERFSAQQFPDLHSELNLSSLELGDSALYFCASSSRGAGGGSTGELFFGEGSRLTVL.

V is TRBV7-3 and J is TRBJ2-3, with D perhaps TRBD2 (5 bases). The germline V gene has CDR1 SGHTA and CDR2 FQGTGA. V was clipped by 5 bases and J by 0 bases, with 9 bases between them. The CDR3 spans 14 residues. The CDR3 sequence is CASSPSGSTDTQYF. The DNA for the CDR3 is TGTGCCAGCAGCCCATCGGGGAGCACAGATACGCAGTATTTT.

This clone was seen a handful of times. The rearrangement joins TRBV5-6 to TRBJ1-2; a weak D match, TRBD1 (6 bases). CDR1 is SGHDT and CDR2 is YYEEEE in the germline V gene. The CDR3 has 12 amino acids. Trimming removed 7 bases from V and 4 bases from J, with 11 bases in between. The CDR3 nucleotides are TGTGCCAGCGGTACAGGGATCTATGGCTACACCTTC. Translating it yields CASGTGIYGYTF.

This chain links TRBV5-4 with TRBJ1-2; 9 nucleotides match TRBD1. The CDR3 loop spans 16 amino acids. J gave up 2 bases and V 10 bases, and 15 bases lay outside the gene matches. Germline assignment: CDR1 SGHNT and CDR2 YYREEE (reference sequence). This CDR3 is CAGLDRGTQPNYGYTF. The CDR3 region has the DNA TGTGCCGGCCTAGACAGGGGGACCCAGCCCAACTATGGCTACACCTTC.

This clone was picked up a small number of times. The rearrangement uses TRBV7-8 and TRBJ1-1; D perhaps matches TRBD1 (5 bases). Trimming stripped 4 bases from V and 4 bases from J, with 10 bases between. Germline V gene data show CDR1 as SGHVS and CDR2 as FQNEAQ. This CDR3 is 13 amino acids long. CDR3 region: CASSWGRTTEAFF. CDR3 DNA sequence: TGTGCCAGCAGCTGGGGCAGGACCACTGAAGCTTTCTTT.

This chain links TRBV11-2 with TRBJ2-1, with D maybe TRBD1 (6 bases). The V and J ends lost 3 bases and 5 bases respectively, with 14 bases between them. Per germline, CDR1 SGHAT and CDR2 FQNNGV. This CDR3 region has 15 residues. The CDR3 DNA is TGTGCCAGCAGCTTTGTTTGGGGGCCCGACAATGAGCAGTTCTTC. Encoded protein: CASSFVWGPDNEQFF. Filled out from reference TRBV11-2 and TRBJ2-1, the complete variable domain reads EAGVAQSPRYKIIEKRQSVAFWCNPISGHATLYWYQQILGQGPKLLIQFQNNGVVDDSQLPKDRFSAERLKGVDSTLKIQPAKLEDSAVYLCASSFVWGPDNEQFFGPGTRLTVL.

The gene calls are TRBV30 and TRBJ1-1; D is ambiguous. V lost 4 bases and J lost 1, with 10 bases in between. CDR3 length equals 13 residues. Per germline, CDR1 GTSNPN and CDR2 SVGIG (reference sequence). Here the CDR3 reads CAWKGDWNTEAFF. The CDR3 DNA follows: TGTGCCTGGAAGGGAGATTGGAACACTGAAGCTTTCTTT. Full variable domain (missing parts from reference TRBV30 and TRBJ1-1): SQTIHQWPATLVQPVGSPLSLECTVEGTSNPNLYWYRQAAGRGLQLLFYSVGIGQISSEVPQNLSASRPQDRQFILSSKKLLLSDSGFYLCAWKGDWNTEAFFGQGTRLTVV.

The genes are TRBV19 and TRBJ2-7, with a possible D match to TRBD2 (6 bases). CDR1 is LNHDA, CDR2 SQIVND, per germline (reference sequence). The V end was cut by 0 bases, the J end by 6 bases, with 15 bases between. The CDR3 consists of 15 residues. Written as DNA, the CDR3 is TGTGCCAGTAGTATAGATAGCTCTTTGGGAGGCGAGCAGTACTTC. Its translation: CASSIDSSLGGEQYF. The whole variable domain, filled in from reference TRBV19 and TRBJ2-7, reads DGGITQSPKYLFRKEGQNVTLSCEQNLNHDAMYWYRQDPGQGLRLIYYSQIVNDFQKGDIAEGYSVSREKKESFPLTVTSAQKNPTAFYLCASSIDSSLGGEQYFGPGTRLTVT.

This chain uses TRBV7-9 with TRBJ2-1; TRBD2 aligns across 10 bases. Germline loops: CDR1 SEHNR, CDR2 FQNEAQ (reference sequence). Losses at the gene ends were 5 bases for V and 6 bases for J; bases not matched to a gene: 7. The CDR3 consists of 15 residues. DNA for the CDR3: TGTGCCAGCAGCCTGAGCGGGGGGGAGCTCAATGAGCAGTTCTTC. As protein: CASSLSGGELNEQFF. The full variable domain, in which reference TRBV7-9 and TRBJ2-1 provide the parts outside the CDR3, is DTGVSQNPRHKITKRGQNVTFRCDPISEHNRLYWYRQTLGQGPEFLTYFQNEAQLEKSRLLSDRFSAERPKGSFSTLEIQRTEQGDSAMYLCASSLSGGELNEQFFGPGTRLTVL.

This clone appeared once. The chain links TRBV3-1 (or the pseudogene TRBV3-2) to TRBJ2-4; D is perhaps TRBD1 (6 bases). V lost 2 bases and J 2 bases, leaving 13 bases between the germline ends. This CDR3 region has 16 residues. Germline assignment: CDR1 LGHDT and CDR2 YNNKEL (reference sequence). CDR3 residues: CASSQRGTPTKNIQYF. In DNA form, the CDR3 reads TGTGCCAGCAGCCAAAGGGGGACACCTACCAAAAACATTCAGTACTTC.